These T cell receptor beta chains were read from a single sample in a study of metastatic and nonmetastatic thyroid tumors. MiXCR reprocessed the PCR reads for TCRdb. The sample carries approximately 50,000 clones, approximately 20% recorded once. Specimen: blood. These receptors all stem from a female donor with papillary thyroid cancer or a benign thyroid nodule (not recorded which). Some clones in this sample may be carry-over from other donors' samples. CDR3s include the opening cysteine and the closing phenylalanine or tryptophan. D genes are given only for firm matches. Rows may omit the clone size; those that give it use once, few, many or a size class.

clone_size j_call v_call d_call cdr3_nt cdr3_aa
many TRBJ2-7 TRBV2 . TGTGCCAGCAGTGCGGCGGAAACCTACGAGCAGTACTTC CASSAAETYEQYF
many TRBJ2-1 TRBV7-9 . TGTGCCAGCAGCTTAGAGCCTCCCGTTGGGGGTGAGCAGTTCTTC CASSLEPPVGGEQFF
many TRBJ2-3 TRBV6-4 . TGTGCCAGCAGTAGCGGGAGCACAGATACGCAGTATTTT CASSSGSTDTQYF
many TRBJ1-5 TRBV28 TRBD1 TGTGCCAGCAGTTTTCCGAATAGGGGGCAGGATCAGCCCCAGCATTTT CASSFPNRGQDQPQHF
many TRBJ2-5 TRBV15 . TGTGCCACCAGCAACTTACGGGAGACCCAGTACTTC CATSNLRETQYF
many TRBJ1-6 TRBV7-9 TRBD1 TGTGCCAGCAGCCCAACAGGGGGCGGTTCACCCCTCCACTTT CASSPTGGGSPLHF
many TRBJ2-1 TRBV30 . TGTGCCTGGAGTGTAGGGGGGTCTGAGCAGTTCTTC CAWSVGGSEQFF
. TRBJ2-1 TRBV20-1 . TGCAGTGCTAGGACTCTAGCTTTGGGCGCTTACAATGAGCAGTTCTTC CSARTLALGAYNEQFF
many TRBJ1-6 TRBV7-9 . TGTGCCAGCAGCTCTGGGACACCTTATAATTCACCCCTCCACTTT CASSSGTPYNSPLHF
. TRBJ2-1 TRBV20-1 TRBD2 TGCAGTGCTAGTTGGGAACTATCGGGAGGGAGGAATGAGCAGTTCTTC CSASWELSGGRNEQFF
many TRBJ2-3 TRBV29-1 . TGCAGCGTTGAAGATCTTGGGGTTTCGGGAGATACGCAGTATTTT CSVEDLGVSGDTQYF
many TRBJ2-1 TRBV20-1 TRBD2 TGCAGTGCTCGGACTAGCTTGAGACACAATGAGCAGTTCTTC CSARTSLRHNEQFF
many TRBJ2-7 TRBV15 . TGTGCCACCAGCAGAGCGGTTTCCTACGAGCAGTACTTC CATSRAVSYEQYF
many TRBJ2-7 TRBV18 TRBD2 TGTGCCAGCTCACCACAGCGGGAGGCCTACGAGCAGTACTTC CASSPQREAYEQYF
many TRBJ2-2 TRBV20-1 TRBD2 TGCAGTGCCACCGGGACTAGCGGGGAAGTGAACACCGGGGAGCTGTTTTTT CSATGTSGEVNTGELFF
many TRBJ1-2 TRBV14 . TGTGCCAGCAGCCCGGGACGGAATCATGGCTACACCTTC CASSPGRNHGYTF
. TRBJ2-1 TRBV6-1 . TGTGCCAGCTGTCCACCAACAGGGAGCTCCTACAATGAGAAGTTCTTC CASCPPTGSSYNEKFF
many TRBJ2-5 TRBV5-1 TRBD2 TGCGCCAGCAGCTTAGCGGGAGCCCAGGAGACCCAGTACTTC CASSLAGAQETQYF
many TRBJ1-4 TRBV7-2 . TGTGCCAGCAGCCCGCGGGGAGGGGCGGGTGAAAAACTGTTTTTT CASSPRGGAGEKLFF
many TRBJ2-1 TRBV20-1 TRBD2 TGCAGTGCTAGAGATCAAGCGGGAGGGCCGGGTAATGAGCAGTTCTTC CSARDQAGGPGNEQFF
many TRBJ1-1 TRBV5-1 TRBD1 TGCGCCAGCAGCGCCGGAGGGACAGCGAACACTGAAGCTTTCTTT CASSAGGTANTEAFF
many TRBJ2-2 TRBV9 . TGTGCCAGCAGCGTAGGGATCCGGGGGCGGACCGGGGAGCTGTTTTTT CASSVGIRGRTGELFF
. TRBJ2-1 TRBV6-1 . TGTGCCAGTTTGCTGATTTCTGAGAAGTTCTTC CASLLISEKFF
many TRBJ2-1 TRBV5-1 TRBD2 TGCGCCAGCAGCTCCCGACTAGCGGGAGGTAAGGAGCAGTTCTTC CASSSRLAGGKEQFF
many TRBJ2-7 TRBV12-3/TRBV12-4 . TGTGCCAGCAGTTTAGCGGGACTCGCCCACGAGCAGTACTTC CASSLAGLAHEQYF
few TRBJ2-7 TRBV4-1 TRBD2 TGCGCCAACAGCCAAGGGACTAGCGGGAGGGGGTCCGAGCAGTACTTC CANSQGTSGRGSEQYF
many TRBJ2-6 TRBV2 TRBD2 TGTGCCAGCACTAGCGGGAGGTCCTCTGGGGCCAACGTCCTGACTTTC CASTSGRSSGANVLTF
many TRBJ2-1 TRBV27 . TGTGCCAGCAGTTTAGGACAGACACCCCAGTTCTTC CASSLGQTPQFF
. TRBJ2-5 TRBV20-1 . TGCAGTGCTAGAGATACGGGGTGGCGGTGGCAAGAGACCCAGTACTTC CSARDTGWRWQETQYF
many TRBJ2-7 TRBV27 . TGTGCCAGCAGTTTATATCCAGCGGAGCTTCCCTACGAGCAGTACTTC CASSLYPAELPYEQYF
many TRBJ1-2 TRBV12-3/TRBV12-4 . TGTGCCAGCAGAGACAGGCTAATCTATGGCTACACCTTC CASRDRLIYGYTF
many TRBJ2-2 TRBV10-2 TRBD2 TGCGCCAGCAACGGACTAGCGGGAGATTTAGGGGAGCTGTTTTTT CASNGLAGDLGELFF
many TRBJ1-5 TRBV4-1 TRBD1 TGCGCCAGCAGCCAAGATCGGCGACAGGGAAGCAATCAGCCCCAGCATTTT CASSQDRRQGSNQPQHF
. TRBJ1-1 TRBV7-3 TRBD1 TGTGCCAGCAGCTTCGCAGGGGGACGGACTGAAGCTTTCTTT CASSFAGGRTEAFF
many TRBJ2-1 TRBV4-2 . TGTGCCAGCAGCCAAGCGGACAATGAGCAGTTCTTC CASSQADNEQFF
many TRBJ2-4 TRBV20-1 . TGCAGTGCTAGAGATCAGGCAGGGCTAGCCAAAAACATTCAGTACTTC CSARDQAGLAKNIQYF
many TRBJ1-6 TRBV3-1 . TGTGCCAGCAGCCAAGATAGGGGACCCCTCCACTTT CASSQDRGPLHF
many TRBJ1-4 TRBV5-4 . TGTGCCAGCAGCTTGGTCGATTTGACCCTAGGACTGACTAATGAAAAACTGTTTTTT CASSLVDLTLGLTNEKLFF
. TRBJ2-1 TRBV9 TRBD2 TGTGCCAGCAGCGTAGCACTAGCGGACTACAATGAGCAGTTATTC CASSVALADYNEQLF
many TRBJ1-1 TRBV28 . TGTGCCAGCAGCGGGGGCGGCTCCATGAACACTGAAGCTTTCTTT CASSGGGSMNTEAFF
many TRBJ2-5 TRBV18 TRBD1 TGTGCCAGCTCCCTCGGACAGGAAGAGACCCAGTACTTC CASSLGQEETQYF
. TRBJ2-2 TRBV2 TRBD2 TGTGCCAGCATCCTACCGGGACTAGCGGGAGTGAGGAACACCGGGGAGCTGTTTTTT CASILPGLAGVRNTGELFF
many TRBJ1-2 TRBV6-1 TRBD1 TGTGCCAGCAGATGGGACAGGGGTGATGGCTACACCTTC CASRWDRGDGYTF
many TRBJ2-6 TRBV18 TRBD2 TGTGCCAGCTCGACTAGCAAGGGGGCCAACGTCCTGACTTTC CASSTSKGANVLTF
many TRBJ2-7 TRBV19 . TGTGCCAGTAGTATTAGCGGTTTGGCACCCCACTCCTACGAGCAGTACTTC CASSISGLAPHSYEQYF
many TRBJ2-7 TRBV7-8 TRBD1 TGTGCCAGCAGCCTCCAGGGGGCAGGGGCCGAGCAGTACTTC CASSLQGAGAEQYF
many TRBJ2-5 TRBV5-1 . TGCGCCAGCAGTGAAGTGCTGACGGGGTTAGGGGGAGAGACCCAGTACTTC CASSEVLTGLGGETQYF
few TRBJ2-5 TRBV5-6 . TGTGCCAGCAGCCCCTCAGCAGGCCCGGGGGAGACCCAGTACTTC CASSPSAGPGETQYF
many TRBJ2-6 TRBV19 TRBD1 TGTGCCAGTAAGGTGCGGACAGGGGTGGAATCTGGGGCCAACGTCCTGACTTTC CASKVRTGVESGANVLTF
medium-sized TRBJ1-2 TRBV30 . TGTGCCTGGAGTGTACCCGGTGGGGGCTACACCTTC CAWSVPGGGYTF
. TRBJ2-3 TRBV5-1 TRBD2 TGCGCCAGCAGCCAGGGACTACCGGGAAGAGGATATACGCAGTATTTT CASSQGLPGRGYTQYF
many TRBJ2-5 TRBV6-1 . TGTGCCAGCAGTCTGGACGAACTTCGAGAGACCCAGTACTTC CASSLDELRETQYF
many TRBJ2-3 TRBV6-1 . TGTGCCAGTGACTCATTCCGGACAGATACGCAGTATTTT CASDSFRTDTQYF
many TRBJ1-5 TRBV7-9 TRBD1 TGTGCCAGCAGCTCACAGGGGCCCGGTCAGCCCCAGCATTTT CASSSQGPGQPQHF
many TRBJ1-1 TRBV15 . TGTGCCACCAGCAGGTCGGGCGAAAATGCTTTCTTT CATSRSGENAFF
. TRBJ2-1 TRBV9 TRBD2 TGTGCCAGCAGCCACTCAATGACAGCGGGAGCTTACAATGAGCAGTTCTTC CASSHSMTAGAYNEQFF
few TRBJ2-2 TRBV27 . TGTGTCAGCAGTTTATCCGGGCCTTCCTTTGGGACCGGGGAGCTGTTTTTT CVSSLSGPSFGTGELFF
many TRBJ2-5 TRBV3-1 . TGTGCCAGCAGCCAAGATAATTCGTGGGGGACCGAGACCCAGTACTTC CASSQDNSWGTETQYF